This entry lists 26 T cell receptor beta chains sequenced from one sample in a study of CD8 T cells in Susac syndrome. About 0.45 to 1 ug RNA was reverse transcribed with random hexamers. In TCRdb, the immunoSEQ multiplex PCR reads were re-called with MiXCR into one record per CDR3 protein. The sample lists 50,000 to 55,000 distinct CDR3 sequences; 85% to 95% were seen once. Sequencing was performed on CD8+ T cells from PBMCs. All receptors derive from a human donor with Susac syndrome.

The V gene is TRBV19, the J gene TRBJ1-1; 7 nucleotides match TRBD1. V lost 10 bases and J lost 5; bases outside the gene matches: 16. The CDR3 consists of 15 residues. Per germline, CDR1 LNHDA and CDR2 SQIVND (reference sequence). The CDR3 nucleotides read TGTGCCACCCGTAAAGATACAGGGGTTGTGACTGAAGCTTTCTTT. Translated, it gives CATRKDTGVVTEAFF.

The chain combines TRBV6-6 with TRBJ1-1; no clear D. V was trimmed by 0 bases and J by 3 bases, leaving 14 bases between them. The germline CDR1 and CDR2 sequences are MNHNY and SVGAGI (reference sequence). This CDR3 contains 16 residues. In DNA form, the CDR3 reads TGTGCCAGCAGTTACTCCCTTGTCGTGAGCGACACTGAAGCTTTCTTT. Translating gives CASSYSLVVSDTEAFF.

The chain couples TRBV7-2 to TRBJ1-6; unclear D gene. The CDR3 length is 14 residues. Germline-derived CDR1 and CDR2 are SGHTA and FQGNSA. The CDR3 DNA is TGTGCAACCGGGGTGGGCAGCTATAATTCACCCCTCCACTTT. Amino acid sequence: CATGVGSYNSPLHF. Drawing the rest from reference TRBV7-2 and TRBJ1-6, the complete variable domain is GAGVSQSPSNKVTEKGKDVELRCDPISGHTALYWYRQSLGQGLEFLIYFQGNSAPDKSGLPSDRFSAERTGGSVSTLTIQRTQQEDSAVYLCATGVGSYNSPLHFGNGTRLTVT.

The V call is TRBV25-1, the J call TRBJ2-5; possibly TRBD1 for D (6 bases). V was shortened by 2 bases and J by 4 bases, with 11 bases between the two germline ends. This CDR3 region has 14 residues. The germline V gene encodes CDR1 MGHDK and CDR2 SYGVNS. The CDR3 DNA reads TGTGCCAGCAGTGAACGTGGGGGCGTAGAGACCCAGTACTTC. Translated: CASSERGGVETQYF.

This clonotype was detected once. The rearrangement links TRBV30 to TRBJ1-1; unclear D gene. CDR1 GTSNPN and CDR2 SVGIG come from the germline V gene (reference sequence). Deletions cut 3 bases from V and 1 base from J, with 12 bases between. This CDR3 region has 14 residues. The CDR3 is CAWSSSPQNTEAFF. In nucleotides, the CDR3 is TGTGCCTGGAGCTCGTCCCCCCAGAACACTGAAGCTTTCTTT.

The rearrangement joins TRBV20-1 to TRBJ1-2; 9 bases fit TRBD1. The germline V gene has CDR1 DFQATT and CDR2 SNEGSKA (reference sequence). J gave up 5 bases and V 5 bases, and 9 bases lay outside the gene matches. The CDR3 has 14 amino acids. CDR3 sequence reads: CSAGGGGQGYGYTF. CDR3 bases: TGCAGTGCTGGAGGGGGGGGACAGGGATATGGCTACACCTTC.

CDR3 amino acids: CASSSSPGRETQYF. CDR3 nucleotides: TGTGCCAGCAGTTCAAGTCCCGGGCGAGAGACCCAGTACTTC. The genes are TRBV6-2 or TRBV6-3 and TRBJ2-5; D is ambiguous. The CDR3 length is 14 residues. With 4 bases removed from V and 4 bases from J, the gap between germline ends came to 13 bases. Germline values: CDR1 MNHEY, CDR2 SVGEGT.

The V gene is TRBV13, the J gene TRBJ2-7; tentatively, D is TRBD1 (6 bases). The CDR3 extends over 15 amino acids. Germline V CDR1 and CDR2: PRHDT, FYEKMQ (reference sequence). V lost 0 bases and J lost 2, with 11 bases in between. The CDR3 region is CASSLGGDTAYEQYF. The CDR3 nucleotides read TGTGCCAGCAGCTTAGGGGGGGACACTGCCTACGAGCAGTACTTC.

The chain uses TRBV12-3 or TRBV12-4 and TRBJ2-7, with D possibly being TRBD1 (6 bases). The CDR3 covers 16 residues. The V end was cut by 6 bases, the J end by 2 bases, with 20 bases between. CDR3 sequence (DNA): TGTGCCAGCAGCAGGACAGCGACTAACCCCGCCTACGAGCAGTACTTC. Amino acid sequence: CASSRTATNPAYEQYF.

The chain couples TRBV19 to TRBJ1-5; a possible D gene is TRBD1 (5 bases). The germline V and J ends were trimmed by 3 bases and 5 bases, with 20 bases remaining between them. Germline CDR1 LNHDA, CDR2 SQIVND (reference sequence). The CDR3 is 17 amino acids. DNA of the CDR3: TGTGCCAGTAGTATTCGAGGTAGAGGGAGGGGAGATCAGCCCCAGCATTTT. It translates to CASSIRGRGRGDQPQHF.

The chain is built from TRBV27 and TRBJ1-1, with a weak D call TRBD1 (5 bases). Germline V gene data show CDR1 as MNHEY and CDR2 as SMNVEV (reference sequence). This CDR3 has 14 amino acids. Trimming removed 3 bases from V and 7 bases from J, with 15 bases in between. CDR3 sequence: CASSFTGLLGEAFF. The CDR3 region has the DNA TGTGCCAGCAGTTTTACGGGGCTCTTGGGTGAAGCTTTCTTT.

This chain links TRBV12-5 with TRBJ2-1, with 8 bases that match TRBD1. With 1 base clipped from V and 3 bases from J, the junction kept 2 bases outside the gene matches. Germline V gene data show CDR1 as LGHNT and CDR2 as FRNRAP. The CDR3 has 15 amino acids. The CDR3 region has the DNA TGTGCTAGTGGTTTGGGGACAGGGTTCTACAATGAGCAGTTCTTC. Protein product: CASGLGTGFYNEQFF. Full variable domain (rest looked up from reference TRBV12-5 and TRBJ2-1): DARVTQTPRHKVTEMGQEVTMRCQPILGHNTVFWYRQTMMQGLELLAYFRNRAPLDDSGMPKDRFSAEMPDATLATLKIQPSEPRDSAVYFCASGLGTGFYNEQFFGPGTRLTVL.

Only one count was recorded for this clonotype. This rearrangement joins TRBV11-2 to TRBJ1-1, with D unresolved. V lost 5 bases to trimming and J lost 6 bases, with 19 bases between them. This CDR3 spans 15 amino acids. Germline V CDR1 and CDR2: SGHAT, FQNNGV. CDR3 region: CASSPHPRHRSEAFF. In DNA form, the CDR3 reads TGTGCCAGCAGCCCACACCCAAGACACAGATCTGAAGCTTTCTTT. The whole variable domain, remainder taken from reference TRBV11-2 and TRBJ1-1, is EAGVAQSPRYKIIEKRQSVAFWCNPISGHATLYWYQQILGQGPKLLIQFQNNGVVDDSQLPKDRFSAERLKGVDSTLKIQPAKLEDSAVYLCASSPHPRHRSEAFFGQGTRLTVV.

The rearrangement joins TRBV14 to TRBJ2-1; TRBD2 aligns across 10 bases. V lost 5 bases to trimming and J lost 0 bases; unmatched junction nucleotides: 4. The germline V gene has CDR1 SGHDN and CDR2 FVKESK. The CDR3 has 16 amino acids. Written as DNA, the CDR3 is TGTGCCAGCAGCAGATCTAGCGGGAGCTCCTACAATGAGCAGTTCTTC. It translates to CASSRSSGSSYNEQFF.

This chain connects TRBV7-3 to TRBJ2-6; D not resolved. The germline V and J ends were trimmed by 3 bases and 2 bases, with 17 bases remaining between them. This CDR3 is built from 18 residues. Per the germline V gene, CDR1 is SGHTA and CDR2 is FQGTGA. The CDR3 nucleotides are TGTGCCAGCAGCTTCCCGGTCGGACGGAGCGCTGGGGCCAACGTCCTGACTTTC. Its protein product is CASSFPVGRSAGANVLTF.

The V call is TRBV20-1, the J call TRBJ2-1; 7 bases align to TRBD2. Germline CDR1 and CDR2: DFQATT and SNEGSKA (reference sequence). The CDR3 loop spans 14 amino acids. The V and J ends lost 5 bases and 6 bases, in that order; junction bases with no gene match: 10. CDR3 amino acids: CSAPIKRGGNEQFF. The CDR3 nucleotides read TGCAGTGCTCCCATCAAGCGGGGTGGCAATGAGCAGTTCTTC.

This sequence joins TRBV20-1 and TRBJ1-2; D might be TRBD1 (6 bases). CDR1 and CDR2 (germline): DFQATT, SNEGSKA (reference sequence). V dropped 5 bases and J dropped 8 bases, with 12 bases sitting between them. The CDR3 covers 11 residues. The CDR3 DNA sequence: TGCAGTGCTTATACAGGGTTGGGCTACACCTTC. This sequence encodes CSAYTGLGYTF.

V gene TRBV29-1 combines with J gene TRBJ1-6; 11 bases are a match to TRBD1. CDR3 length: 13 residues. The J segment lost 8 bases and the V segment lost 4 bases, leaving 1 base of the junction unmatched. Germline loops: CDR1 SQVTM, CDR2 ANQGSEA. Written as DNA, the CDR3 is TGCAGCGTTGGGACAGGGGGCGATTCACCCCTCCACTTT. Its protein product is CSVGTGGDSPLHF.

This clonotype was detected only once. This chain connects TRBV12-3 or TRBV12-4 to TRBJ2-7; D is unclear. V was clipped by 5 bases and J by 2 bases, with 16 bases between them. CDR3 length equals 15 residues. The CDR3 loop reads CASSGGTIQTYEQYF. The CDR3 DNA is TGTGCCAGCAGTGGTGGCACGATACAGACCTACGAGCAGTACTTC.

The CDR3 is CAWSQGDEQYF. The CDR3 coding sequence is TGTGCCTGGAGTCAGGGGGACGAGCAGTACTTC. The chain is built from TRBV30 and TRBJ2-7, with 7 bases aligning to TRBD1. Germline V gene data show CDR1 as GTSNPN and CDR2 as SVGIG (reference sequence). The CDR3 is made up of 11 amino acids. J lost 5 bases, V lost 2 bases, and 0 bases had no gene match. The whole variable domain, remainder taken from reference TRBV30 and TRBJ2-7, is SQTIHQWPATLVQPVGSPLSLECTVEGTSNPNLYWYRQAAGRGLQLLFYSVGIGQISSEVPQNLSASRPQDRQFILSSKKLLLSDSGFYLCAWSQGDEQYFGPGTRLTVT.

This clonotype was recorded once. V gene TRBV12-5 combines with J gene TRBJ1-5; D not certain. With 6 bases removed from V and 3 bases from J, the gap between germline ends came to 9 bases. The germline V gene encodes CDR1 LGHNT and CDR2 FRNRAP. CDR3 size: 13 residues. CDR3 sequence (DNA): TGTGCTAGTGGCTACACCTTCAATCAGCCCCAGCATTTT. Its translation is CASGYTFNQPQHF.

CDR3: CASTAGGTTYEQYF. Here the CDR3 DNA reads TGTGCCAGCACCGCGGGGGGGACAACCTACGAGCAGTACTTC. The V gene is TRBV7-9, the J gene TRBJ2-7; 9 nucleotides agree with TRBD2. The V and J ends lost 7 bases and 2 bases, in that order; junction bases with no gene match: 6. CDR1 and CDR2 (germline): SEHNR, FQNEAQ (reference sequence). The CDR3 is 14 amino acids.

The rearrangement links TRBV4-1 to TRBJ2-5; TRBD2 matches 12 bases. The CDR3 contains 16 residues. Per the germline V gene, CDR1 is MGHRA and CDR2 is YSYEKL. Trimming took 4 bases from V and 4 from J; bases not matched to a gene: 7. CDR3 region: CASSRLAGVARETQYF. In nucleotides, the CDR3 is TGCGCCAGCAGCCGACTAGCGGGGGTCGCTAGAGAGACCCAGTACTTC.

The rearrangement links TRBV28 to TRBJ2-5; D unclear. Looked up from germline, CDR1 is MDHEN and CDR2 is SYDVKM. Trimming pared 2 bases from V and 9 bases from J, leaving 4 bases between. The CDR3 is made up of 10 amino acids. Here the CDR3 DNA reads TGTGCCAGCAGTTTAAGCCCCCAGTACTTC. This translates into CASSLSPQYF.

V is TRBV5-6 and J is TRBJ2-1, with a weak D call TRBD2 (6 bases). This CDR3 is 13 amino acids long. Trimming took off 0 bases at V and 12 bases at J, with 13 bases between the two ends. Germline V gene sequence: CDR1 SGHDT, CDR2 YYEEEE. The CDR3 DNA follows: TGTGCCAGCAGCTTGGGAGGCGGGGTGGTGCAGTTCTTC. Protein sequence: CASSLGGGVVQFF.

The chain carries TRBV6-2 or TRBV6-3 and TRBJ2-1; 13 bases line up with TRBD2. The germline V gene encodes CDR1 MNHEY and CDR2 SVGEGT. This CDR3 has 19 amino acids. V trimming: 10 bases; J trimming: 0 bases; junction bases outside the gene matches: 15. This CDR3 reads CAIQPGLAGTASSYNEQFF. CDR3 coding DNA: TGTGCCATCCAGCCGGGACTAGCGGGAACGGCTAGCTCCTACAATGAGCAGTTCTTC.